In its sample, the clone carrying this T cell receptor beta chain is medium-sized. Its antigen is not known. Roughly three months, about 14 weeks, into antiretroviral therapy, follow-up blood was collected. All unsorted peripheral T cells were captured because whole blood was used without fractionation. The sample belongs to a study of HIV-infected patients and healthy controls. Study outcomes and limitations: Significantly higher mean Gini indices appeared in HIV-infected repertoires, possibly reflecting oligoclonality.

Reverse transcription used approximately 500 ng RNA and constant-region primers for alpha and beta. Alpha and beta chain libraries were made separately by chain-specific third strand synthesis with multiplexing indices. The library had 12-nucleotide molecular identifiers formed by two random hexamers joined together. Each CDR3 protein gets one entry after TCRdb re-called the 5' RACE reads with MiXCR. Found here are thousands of distinct CDR3 sequences, roughly 7% of them singletons; the top ten hold roughly 15%. CDR1 SGHVS and CDR2 FNYEAQ come from the germline V gene. V was trimmed by 5 bases and J by 5 bases, leaving 12 bases between them. The CDR3 covers 14 residues.

This sequence joins TRBV7-6 and TRBJ2-2; D possibly corresponds to TRBD2 (5 bases). The receptor was isolated from an adult with HIV infection. Sample: blood, taken during antiretroviral therapy. CDR3 sequence: CASSGSTGTGELFF. The CDR3 nucleotides are TGTGCCAGCAGCGGTAGTACGGGGACCGGGGAGCTGTTTTTT. Filled out from reference TRBV7-6 and TRBJ2-2, the complete variable domain reads GAGVSQSPRYKVTKRGQDVALRCDPISGHVSLYWYRQALGQGPEFLTYFNYEAQQDKSGLPNDRFSAERPEGSISTLTIQRTEQRDSAMYRCASSGSTGTGELFFGEGSRLTVL.